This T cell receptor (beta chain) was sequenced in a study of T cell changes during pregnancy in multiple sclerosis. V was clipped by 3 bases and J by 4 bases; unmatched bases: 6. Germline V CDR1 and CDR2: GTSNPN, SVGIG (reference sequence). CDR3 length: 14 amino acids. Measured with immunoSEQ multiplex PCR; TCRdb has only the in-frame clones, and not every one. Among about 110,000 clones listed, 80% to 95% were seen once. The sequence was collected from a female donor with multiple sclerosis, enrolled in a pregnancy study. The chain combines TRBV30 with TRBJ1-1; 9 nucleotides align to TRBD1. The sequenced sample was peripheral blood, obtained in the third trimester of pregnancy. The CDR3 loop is CAWSFRQGVTEAFF. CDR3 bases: TGTGCCTGGAGCTTTAGACAGGGGGTCACTGAAGCTTTCTTT.